This T cell receptor beta chain was recovered during a study of shared clonotypes between healthy human individuals. Trimming stripped 7 bases from V and 14 bases from J, with 20 bases between. This CDR3 comprises 12 residues. Germline V gene data show CDR1 as MDHEN and CDR2 as SYDVKM. CD45RO negativity and positive selection for CCR7 defined naive CD8 cells, a population that excluded terminally differentiated effector memory CD45RA+ cells. This table comes from immunoSEQ multiplex PCR, and its TCRdb copy is limited to in-frame clones, with some not included. The repertoire consists of over 2 million clones, with roughly 95% occurring once and the leading ten covering 1.1%.

The receptor was derived from a man aged 18-30 years in good health. V gene TRBV28 combines with J gene TRBJ1-1; weak D call: TRBD1 (5 bases). Sequencing input: naive CD8+ T cells sorted from blood. The CDR3 here is CASNRDPVEGFF. The DNA for the CDR3 is TGTGCCAGCAATCGGGACCCCGTGGAGGGGTTCTTT.